These 29 T cell receptor beta chains were sequenced from one sample in a study of immune evolution from preneoplasia to lung adenocarcinoma. Repertoires were generated with immunoSEQ multiplex PCR, while TCRdb's copy carries only in-frame clones and drops some. The data contain over 3,000 clones, 60% to 85% of them singletons. Sequencing used FFPE lung adenocarcinoma in situ tissue. The receptors originated from a person aged 55-79 years with lung adenocarcinoma.

The sample holds a few counts of this clone. The chain employs TRBV5-4 and TRBJ1-2, with D possibly matching TRBD1 (5 bases). The CDR3 consists of 11 residues. V was pared by 2 bases and J by 6 bases, with 5 bases between. CDR1 is SGHNT, CDR2 YYREEE, per germline (reference sequence). CDR3 residues: CASSFRDGYTF. The CDR3 DNA sequence: TGTGCCAGCAGCTTCAGGGATGGCTACACCTTC.

V and J are TRBV29-1 and TRBJ2-5, with 11 nucleotides matching TRBD2. The CDR3 has 17 amino acids. Germline lookup yields CDR1 SQVTM and CDR2 ANQGSEA. V lost 6 bases to trimming and J lost 2 bases; unmatched junction nucleotides: 14. The CDR3 nucleotides are TGCAGCGTCCCCAGCTTTGAACTAGCGGGGGAGCAAGAGACCCAGTACTTC. Its translation: CSVPSFELAGEQETQYF.

The genes are TRBV6-5 and TRBJ1-4; 9 nucleotides align to TRBD1. Germline V gene data show CDR1 as MNHEY and CDR2 as SVGAGI. The V segment lost 2 bases and the J segment 5 bases; nucleotides outside the gene matches: 3. The CDR3 runs to 15 residues. The CDR3 reads CASSYRDRDNEKLFF. CDR3 DNA: TGTGCCAGCAGTTACCGGGACAGGGACAATGAAAAACTGTTTTTT.

The gene calls are TRBV7-9 and TRBJ1-1, with D possibly TRBD1 on 5 matching bases. This CDR3 has 15 residues. Per germline, CDR1 SEHNR and CDR2 FQNEAQ (reference sequence). V was shortened by 1 base and J by 0 bases, with 9 bases between the two germline ends. The CDR3 DNA reads TGTGCCAGCAGCTTAGGCGGGGCTCTGAACACTGAAGCTTTCTTT. It encodes CASSLGGALNTEAFF.

The V and J genes are TRBV18 and TRBJ1-6; D uncertain. CDR1 is KGHSH, CDR2 LQKENI, per germline. Trimming pared 3 bases from V and 7 bases from J, leaving 16 bases between. The CDR3 spans 16 residues. The CDR3 is CASSPFGRETNSPLHF. The CDR3 bases are TGTGCCAGCTCACCCTTTGGAAGAGAGACCAATTCACCCCTCCACTTT.

This chain connects TRBV5-1 to TRBJ1-4; no firm D call. Trimming removed 0 bases from V and 0 bases from J, with 6 bases in between. The germline gives CDR1 SGHRS, CDR2 YFSETQ. This CDR3 has 15 residues. As DNA, the CDR3 is TGCGCCAGCAGCTTGGTGCGGGCAACTAATGAAAAACTGTTTTTT. Amino acid sequence: CASSLVRATNEKLFF.

This sequence joins TRBV15 and TRBJ2-5, with 11 bases fitting TRBD2. CDR3 length: 15 amino acids. The germline gives CDR1 LNHNV, CDR2 YYDKDF (reference sequence). After removal of 4 bases from V and 4 bases from J, the junction contained 5 bases not matched to a gene. The CDR3 protein is CATSKVAGGRETQYF. In DNA, the CDR3 is TGTGCCACCAGCAAGGTAGCGGGGGGGCGAGAGACCCAGTACTTC.

The CDR3 spells CASSLYGQGAPYF. CDR3 sequence (DNA): TGTGCCAGCAGCTTATATGGCCAGGGGGCCCCGTACTTC. V is TRBV11-2 and J is TRBJ2-7; 8 nucleotides align to TRBD1. V trimming: 2 bases; J trimming: 12 bases; junction bases outside the gene matches: 9. The CDR3 has 13 amino acids. Germline CDR1 reads SGHAT; CDR2 reads FQNNGV.

The chain joins TRBV21-1 to TRBJ2-1; TRBD1 reflects the table's D call only, with no check against the DNA. TRBV21-1 is listed as a pseudogene. This CDR3 has 18 amino acids. The CDR3 sequence: CASSPGTPPFSSYNEQFF. CDR3 in DNA: TGTGCCAGCAGCCCCGGGACACCCCCTTTTAGCTCCTACAATGAGCAGTTCTTC.

This clone was observed a few times. This rearrangement joins TRBV28 to TRBJ2-7, with D perhaps given as TRBD1 or TRBD2 (5 bases each). The germline gives CDR1 MDHEN, CDR2 SYDVKM. The CDR3 has 13 amino acids. Trimming cost V 2 bases and J 1 base, with 6 bases left between them. The CDR3 loop is CASSLGGSYEQYF. As DNA, the CDR3 is TGTGCCAGCAGTTTAGGGGGATCCTACGAGCAGTACTTC. The full variable domain, completed using reference TRBV28 and TRBJ2-7, is DVKVTQSSRYLVKRTGEKVFLECVQDMDHENMFWYRQDPGLGLRLIYFSYDVKMKEKGDIPEGYSVSREKKERFSLILESASTNQTSMYLCASSLGGSYEQYFGPGTRLTVT.

The gene calls are TRBV19 and TRBJ2-3, with D hard to call. The V and J ends lost 8 bases and 4 bases respectively, with 7 bases between them. In germline, CDR1 is LNHDA, CDR2 SQIVND (reference sequence). This CDR3 is built from 11 residues. The CDR3 protein is CASLYADTQYF. DNA of the CDR3: TGTGCCAGTCTTTACGCAGATACGCAGTATTTT.

This clone is a singleton in its sample. The CDR3 region is CAISESLGAETQYF. The CDR3 region has the DNA TGTGCCATCAGTGAGTCTTTAGGGGCAGAGACCCAGTACTTC. The chain uses TRBV10-3 and TRBJ2-5; the D gene is possibly TRBD1 (5 bases). This CDR3 has 14 residues. Trimming left V 0 bases short and J 4 bases short, with 9 bases between. The germline V gene encodes CDR1 ENHRY and CDR2 SYGVKD.

This clone was seen only once. This chain joins TRBV6-6 and TRBJ2-3; D is possibly TRBD2 (7 bases). From germline, CDR1 is MNHNY and CDR2 SVGAGI (reference sequence). CDR3 length: 15 amino acids. V was trimmed by 11 bases and J by 1 base, leaving 19 bases between them. The CDR3 DNA sequence: TGTGCCGCGAGGGGGGGAACAGGAGGCACAGATACGCAGTATTTT. Translated, it gives CAARGGTGGTDTQYF.

The chain employs TRBV28 and TRBJ2-7, with D perhaps TRBD1 (6 bases). Per the germline V gene, CDR1 is MDHEN and CDR2 is SYDVKM. This CDR3 has 11 residues. V shed 6 bases and J shed 7 bases, with 10 bases lying between them. CDR3 coding DNA: TGTGCCAGCAGCGTAGACAGGGAGCAGTACTTC. As protein: CASSVDREQYF.

CDR3 loop: CASSSGQGNYGYTF. CDR3 coding DNA: TGTGCCAGCTCATCCGGACAGGGGAACTATGGCTACACCTTC. The rearrangement links TRBV18 to TRBJ1-2, with 9 bases identical to TRBD1. The CDR3 spans 14 residues. Germline loops: CDR1 KGHSH, CDR2 LQKENI. With 5 bases clipped from V and 2 bases from J, the junction kept 3 bases outside the gene matches.

This clone has a single count. One end of the junction is discordant with germline, which a read error may explain. The chain links TRBV5-4 to TRBJ2-7, with a tentative D call TRBD1 (6 bases). CDR1 and CDR2 from the germline V gene are SGHNT and YYREEE (reference sequence). The length of the CDR3 is 16 residues. CDR3 sequence (DNA): TGTGCCAGCAGCTTGGATGGGGGCGCTTACTCCTTCGAGCAGTACTTC. Encoded protein: CASSLDGGAYSFEQYF.

This chain links TRBV7-8 with TRBJ1-5, with D possibly TRBD1 on 5 matching bases. Germline V lookup: CDR1 SGHVS, CDR2 FQNEAQ. The CDR3 contains 12 residues. V was pared by 1 base and J by 7 bases, with 5 bases between. The CDR3 protein is CASSLEGQPQHF. For the CDR3, the DNA is TGTGCCAGCAGCTTAGAGGGGCAGCCCCAGCATTTT.

The chain has TRBV6-5 and TRBJ2-2, with D perhaps matching TRBD2 (5 bases). V lost 3 bases and J 4 bases, leaving 9 bases between the germline ends. The CDR3 covers 14 residues. CDR1 and CDR2 (germline): MNHEY, SVGAGI. The CDR3 reads CASSYGGSTGELFF. CDR3 DNA: TGTGCCAGCAGTTATGGAGGCAGCACCGGGGAGCTGTTTTTT.

The J gene is TRBJ2-3, the V gene TRBV4-3; unclear D gene. The V end lost 5 bases, the J end lost 1 base, and 13 bases lay between the germline ends. CDR3 length: 15 amino acids. Germline V CDR1 and CDR2: LGHNA, YSLEER. CDR3 protein: CASSAQAFGTDTQYF. CDR3 DNA sequence: TGCGCCAGCAGCGCGCAAGCTTTCGGCACAGATACGCAGTATTTT.

V usage is TRBV6-4 and J usage is TRBJ2-5, with no clear D. Per germline, CDR1 MRHNA and CDR2 SNTAGT. Trimming left V 7 bases short and J 5 bases short, with 8 bases between. The CDR3 length is 11 residues. As DNA, the CDR3 is TGTGCCAGCACCCGAAGGGAGACCCAGTACTTC. Translating it yields CASTRRETQYF.

The V gene is TRBV5-4, the J gene TRBJ2-5; 7 bases line up with TRBD1. This CDR3 contains 13 residues. The ends lost 2 bases at V and 7 bases at J; junction bases unmatched: 5. Germline loops: CDR1 SGHNT, CDR2 YYREEE (reference sequence). The CDR3 DNA follows: TGTGCCAGCAGCTTTCAGGGGGTAGGGACCCAGTACTTC. Amino acid sequence: CASSFQGVGTQYF.

Here the CDR3 DNA reads TGTGCCTGGACCAAGAGGGGACAGGGGGTATTGAACACTGAAGCTTTCTTT. This translates into CAWTKRGQGVLNTEAFF. The chain joins TRBV30 to TRBJ1-1; the match to TRBD1 covers 11 bases. Germline V gene lookup returns CDR1 GTSNPN and CDR2 SVGIG (reference sequence). V was clipped by 4 bases and J by 0 bases; unmatched bases: 10. This CDR3 region has 17 residues.

The chain recombines TRBV14 with TRBJ2-5; the D call may be TRBD1 or TRBD2 (5 bases each). This CDR3 has 14 amino acids. Germline values: CDR1 SGHDN, CDR2 FVKESK. The V and J ends lost 0 bases and 8 bases respectively, with 13 bases between them. CDR3 residues: CASSQDWDPKTQYF. The CDR3 DNA sequence: TGTGCCAGCAGCCAAGATTGGGACCCTAAAACCCAGTACTTC.

The V and J genes are TRBV6-6 and TRBJ2-7, with TRBD1 matching over 8 bases. The germline V gene has CDR1 MNHNY and CDR2 SVGAGI (reference sequence). V was pared by 7 bases and J by 6 bases, with 11 bases of the junction left unmatched. The CDR3 runs to 14 residues. As DNA, the CDR3 is TGTGCCAGCACCGGGGCAGGGGGCAGAGCCGAGCAGTACTTC. The encoded protein is CASTGAGGRAEQYF.

This chain uses TRBV11-3 with TRBJ2-2; D is unresolved. Germline CDR1 and CDR2: SGHNT and YENEEA. The CDR3 runs to 11 residues. The V end was cut by 3 bases, the J end by 5 bases, with 1 base between. CDR3 in DNA: TGTGCCAGCAGCTTGACCGGGGAGCTGTTTTTT. Translation: CASSLTGELFF.

The rearrangement uses TRBV4-3 and TRBJ1-2, with D uncertain. The ends were cut back, 4 bases at V and 6 bases at J, with 21 bases in the middle. The CDR3 loop spans 16 amino acids. Germline lookup yields CDR1 LGHNA and CDR2 YSLEER. The CDR3 DNA is TGCGCCAGCAGCCTCAGGCCTGGGGAATATGGCGATGGCTACACCTTC. It translates to CASSLRPGEYGDGYTF.

The chain recombines TRBV2 with TRBJ1-5; 9 bases are a match to TRBD1. The CDR3 loop spans 14 amino acids. Germline trimming cut 5 bases from V and 4 bases from J; bases unmatched to any gene: 3. Germline V gene data show CDR1 as SNHLY and CDR2 as FYNNEI. This CDR3 reads CASSPQGANQPQHF. The CDR3 DNA sequence: TGTGCCAGCAGTCCACAGGGGGCGAATCAGCCCCAGCATTTT.

The chain couples TRBV28 to TRBJ2-7; D may be TRBD2 (5 bases). The CDR3 sequence is 16 residues long. Germline assignment: CDR1 MDHEN and CDR2 SYDVKM. V shed 10 bases and J shed 1 base, with 23 bases lying between them. Here the CDR3 DNA reads TGTGCCACCCTGCTTCGAGAGGGTGCGGCGTCCTACGAGCAGTACTTC. This translates into CATLLREGAASYEQYF.

The chain combines TRBV29-1 with TRBJ1-1, with unresolved D. This CDR3 is 11 amino acids long. Per the germline V gene, CDR1 is SQVTM and CDR2 is ANQGSEA. Trimming pared 3 bases from V and 1 base from J, leaving 3 bases between. DNA for the CDR3: TGCAGCGTTGAGCCGAACACTGAAGCTTTCTTT. Its translation: CSVEPNTEAFF.